Listed below are T cell receptor beta chains from one sample, sequenced in a study of blood T cell repertoires in COVID-19. Data came from immunoSEQ multiplex PCR; TCRdb stores just in-frame clones and leaves some out. The table shows about 240,000 clones, with around four fifths occurring only once. Sequenced input: PBMCs or T cells enriched from blood (not recorded which). These receptor sequences come from a woman aged 35 to 49 who had been exposed to COVID-19. Each CDR3 is given with its conserved first and last residue. D genes are given only for firm matches. Clone size is stated in some rows and not others, as once, few, many or a class when expanded.

V gene,clone size,J gene,D gene,CDR3 protein,CDR3 DNA
TRBV4-2,NA,TRBJ1-6,NA,CASSQEGGGVGSPLHF,TGTGCCAGCAGCCAAGAAGGTGGGGGGGTGGGTTCACCCCTCCACTTT
TRBV9,NA,TRBJ1-3,NA,CASSVYSSGNTIYF,TGTGCCAGCAGCGTATACAGCTCTGGAAACACCATATATTTT
TRBV9,NA,TRBJ2-7,NA,CASSVRSGDEQYF,TGTGCCAGCAGCGTCAGATCAGGGGACGAGCAGTACTTC
TRBV7-9,NA,TRBJ1-1,NA,CASSLPGTEAPEAFF,TGTGCCAGCAGCTTACCAGGAACAGAAGCCCCTGAAGCTTTCTTT
TRBV2,NA,TRBJ1-3,TRBD1,CASSQPQGAVGNTIYF,TGTGCCAGCAGTCAACCACAGGGGGCGGTTGGAAACACCATATATTTT
TRBV2,NA,TRBJ1-1,NA,CASISRARIAEAFF,TGTGCCAGCATTAGCAGGGCGCGGATCGCTGAAGCTTTCTTT
TRBV10-3,once,TRBJ2-1,TRBD1,CAISYGTGRLNEQFF,TGTGCCATCAGCTACGGGACAGGGCGACTTAATGAGCAGTTCTTC
TRBV6-2/TRBV6-3,NA,TRBJ1-2,TRBD1,CASSYRGGFYGYTF,TGTGCCAGCAGTTACCGAGGGGGCTTCTATGGCTACACCTTC
TRBV7-9,NA,TRBJ1-1,NA,CASSSPGNEAFF,TGTGCCAGCAGCTCCCCAGGGAATGAAGCTTTCTTT
TRBV24-1,NA,TRBJ1-1,NA,CATSEGPQGIGTEAFF,TGTGCCACCAGTGAGGGTCCCCAGGGCATCGGCACTGAAGCTTTCTTT
TRBV11-3,NA,TRBJ2-3,NA,CASSARLGGSTDTQYF,TGTGCCAGCAGCGCCCGACTAGGTGGGAGCACAGATACGCAGTATTTT
TRBV5-4,once,TRBJ2-5,NA,CASSLGSGGKETQYF,TGTGCCAGCAGCTTGGGGAGTGGAGGGAAAGAGACCCAGTACTTC
TRBV5-6,NA,TRBJ1-1,NA,CASSDYMNTEAFF,TGTGCCAGCAGCGACTACATGAACACTGAAGCTTTCTTT
TRBV6-6,NA,TRBJ2-2,NA,CASSYGSADTGELFF,TGTGCCAGCAGTTACGGGTCAGCGGACACCGGGGAGCTGTTTTTT
TRBV6-1,NA,TRBJ1-2,TRBD1,CASSEQGDSYGYTF,TGTGCCAGCAGTGAACAAGGGGACAGCTATGGCTACACCTTC
TRBV7-8,NA,TRBJ1-3,TRBD1,CASSPSWDSGNTIYF,TGTGCCAGCAGCCCTAGCTGGGACAGTGGAAACACCATATATTTT
TRBV7-8,few,TRBJ2-1,TRBD1,CASSSALRDRGMGEQFF,TGTGCCAGCAGCTCCGCCTTGAGGGACAGGGGAATGGGTGAGCAGTTCTTC
TRBV27,NA,TRBJ1-1,NA,CASSFQAGRNTEAFF,TGTGCCAGCAGTTTTCAGGCCGGGAGGAACACTGAAGCTTTCTTT
TRBV10-2,NA,TRBJ2-1,NA,CASSYIGLGDEQFF,TGCGCCAGCAGTTATATTGGGCTGGGAGATGAGCAGTTCTTC
TRBV12-5,NA,TRBJ2-5,TRBD2,CASGYSGGAAETQYF,TGTGCTAGTGGTTACTCGGGGGGGGCTGCAGAGACCCAGTACTTC
TRBV11-2,once,TRBJ2-1,NA,CASSLSGFLSSYNEQFF,TGTGCCAGCAGCCTGAGCGGATTCTTAAGCTCCTACAATGAGCAGTTCTTC
TRBV15,NA,TRBJ2-2,TRBD2,CATSRDLVAGGNTGELFF,TGTGCCACCAGCAGAGATCTGGTAGCGGGGGGCAACACCGGGGAGCTGTTTTTT
TRBV2,NA,TRBJ1-2,NA,CASNGRAANYGYTF,TGTGCCAGCAACGGCAGGGCGGCTAACTATGGCTACACCTTC
TRBV6-6,NA,TRBJ1-2,NA,CASSYVGSPYGYTF,TGTGCCAGCAGTTACGTCGGTTCTCCCTATGGCTACACCTTC
TRBV29-1,NA,TRBJ1-2,TRBD1,CSVEQGAYYGYTF,TGCAGCGTGGAACAGGGGGCTTACTATGGCTACACCTTC
TRBV5-1,NA,TRBJ2-1,NA,CASSLEAGEQFF,TGCGCCAGCAGCTTGGAGGCGGGTGAGCAGTTCTTC
TRBV5-1,NA,TRBJ2-6,NA,CASRARGANVLTF,TGCGCCAGCAGGGCGAGGGGGGCCAACGTCCTGACTTTC
TRBV7-9,NA,TRBJ1-2,TRBD1,CASTKGQGATNYGYTF,TGTGCCAGCACCAAGGGACAGGGGGCCACTAACTATGGCTACACCTTC
TRBV27,NA,TRBJ1-5,NA,CASSPFTGRRDQPQHF,TGTGCCAGCAGTCCCTTTACTGGGAGGAGGGATCAGCCCCAGCATTTT
TRBV28,NA,TRBJ2-5,TRBD1,CASTLGQGRKTQYF,TGTGCCAGCACCCTGGGACAGGGAAGAAAGACCCAGTACTTC
TRBV5-6,NA,TRBJ2-3,NA,CASSSAGGGTDTQYF,TGTGCCAGCAGCTCAGCCGGGGGAGGCACAGATACGCAGTATTTT
TRBV7-8,NA,TRBJ2-3,NA,CASTLFSTDTQYF,TGTGCCAGCACCCTATTTAGCACAGATACGCAGTATTTT
TRBV12-5,NA,TRBJ1-1,NA,CASGPYGRTEAFF,TGTGCTAGTGGTCCCTACGGTCGCACTGAAGCTTTCTTT
TRBV28,NA,TRBJ1-4,NA,CASSRVRRKLFF,TGTGCCAGCAGTCGTGTGCGCCGAAAACTGTTTTTT
TRBV7-2,NA,TRBJ1-2,NA,CASSFPGANYGYTF,TGTGCCAGCAGCTTTCCGGGGGCTAACTATGGCTACACCTTC
TRBV7-2,NA,TRBJ1-2,TRBD1,CASSLEGSQGAGGYTF,TGTGCCAGCAGCTTAGAGGGGTCTCAGGGGGCGGGTGGCTACACCTTC
TRBV2,few,TRBJ1-2,NA,CASSAGRVGNYGYTF,TGTGCCAGCAGTGCGGGCAGGGTAGGGAACTATGGCTACACCTTC
TRBV7-3,NA,TRBJ1-1,NA,CASSYDRAGANTEAFF,TGTGCCAGCAGTTACGACCGGGCAGGGGCGAACACTGAAGCTTTCTTT
TRBV28,NA,TRBJ2-6,NA,CASSPIQSGANVLTF,TGTGCCAGCAGCCCAATACAGTCTGGGGCCAACGTCCTGACTTTC
TRBV23-1,NA,TRBJ2-7,TRBD2,CASSQLLHPGLAPFSYEQYF,TGCGCCAGCAGTCAATTGCTACACCCGGGACTAGCCCCTTTCTCCTACGAGCAGTACTTC
TRBV19,once,TRBJ1-4,TRBD1,CASSTGQGWKEKLFF,TGTGCCAGTAGTACCGGACAGGGCTGGAAGGAAAAACTGTTTTTT
TRBV30,NA,TRBJ1-2,NA,CAWIQETENYGYTF,TGTGCCTGGATTCAAGAAACAGAGAACTATGGCTACACCTTC
TRBV10-3,NA,TRBJ2-7,TRBD1,CASQTQGNEQYF,TGTGCCTCACAAACACAGGGGAACGAGCAGTACTTC
TRBV6-5,few,TRBJ1-5,NA,CASSYPPAGHNQPQHF,TGTGCCAGCAGTTACCCCCCCGCGGGTCACAATCAGCCCCAGCATTTT
TRBV6-6,NA,TRBJ2-7,TRBD1,CASSVTGFPYEQYF,TGTGCCAGCAGTGTGACAGGGTTCCCCTACGAGCAGTACTTC
TRBV4-1,NA,TRBJ2-3,NA,CASSQDRGASDTQYF,TGCGCCAGCAGCCAAGATCGGGGGGCCTCGGATACGCAGTATTTT
TRBV7-2,NA,TRBJ1-1,TRBD1,CASRQGLNTEAFF,TGTGCCAGCCGACAGGGTTTGAACACTGAAGCTTTCTTT
TRBV7-5,NA,TRBJ2-7,NA,CARSLKAGGTEQYF,TGTGCCAGAAGCTTAAAGGCAGGGGGTACCGAGCAGTACTTC
TRBV15,NA,TRBJ1-6,NA,CATSRDIEAPLHF,TGTGCCACCAGCAGAGATATAGAAGCACCCCTCCACTTT
TRBV24-1,few,TRBJ2-1,NA,CATSDAGVPYNEQFF,TGTGCCACCAGCGATGCAGGGGTACCCTACAATGAGCAGTTCTTC
TRBV7-6,NA,TRBJ1-2,TRBD1,CASSLAPQGYGYTF,TGTGCCAGCAGCTTAGCTCCACAGGGGTATGGCTACACCTTC
TRBV5-1,NA,TRBJ1-6,NA,CASSLDRGSSYNSPLHF,TGCGCCAGCAGCTTGGACCGGGGGAGCTCCTATAATTCACCCCTCCACTTT
TRBV11-2,NA,TRBJ2-1,NA,CASSLALAYNEQFF,TGTGCCAGCAGCTTAGCCCTAGCCTACAATGAGCAGTTCTTC
TRBV5-6,once,TRBJ1-1,NA,CASSYDTSELRTEAFF,TGTGCCAGCAGCTACGACACCTCCGAGTTGAGAACTGAAGCTTTCTTT
TRBV19,NA,TRBJ1-2,NA,CASSIARDGYTF,TGTGCCAGTAGTATAGCCAGGGATGGCTACACCTTC
TRBV11-2,NA,TRBJ2-3,TRBD1,CASSLLQGLSTDTQYF,TGTGCCAGCAGCTTACTACAGGGGTTGTCCACAGATACGCAGTATTTT